This passage covers 6 T cell receptor beta chains from one sample sequenced in a study of T cell responses to AZD1222 COVID-19 vaccine. Libraries were prepared by immunoSEQ multiplex PCR; TCRdb keeps only in-frame clonotypes and omits some of them. The sample holds approximately 210,000 clones; less than 95% are singletons and the top ten take about 1.5%. The sample was peripheral blood, taken 28 days after the second dose of the MenACWY control vaccine. The receptor source for this set is an adult who received the MenACWY meningococcal vaccine as a control.

This clone was seen only once. V and J are TRBV9 and TRBJ2-3; 9 bases agree with TRBD2. The germline gives CDR1 SGDLS, CDR2 YYNGEE. The CDR3 covers 16 residues. V shed 0 bases and J 0 bases; nucleotides not matched to a gene: 2. This chain's CDR3 is CASSVELAGSTDTQYF. CDR3 DNA: TGTGCCAGCAGCGTAGAGCTAGCGGGGAGCACAGATACGCAGTATTTT.

The rearrangement joins TRBV18 to TRBJ1-4, with TRBD1 matching 10 bases. This CDR3 spans 17 amino acids. In germline, CDR1 is KGHSH, CDR2 LQKENI. Losses at the gene ends were 5 bases for V and 4 bases for J; bases not matched to a gene: 10. The CDR3: CASSSRYRTGGNEKLFF. DNA for the CDR3: TGTGCCAGCTCATCTCGATACCGGACAGGGGGTAATGAAAAACTGTTTTTT.

The chain has TRBV18 and TRBJ1-2; TRBD1 matches 9 bases. CDR3 length: 17 residues. J was trimmed by 2 bases and V by 8 bases; bases with no gene match: 15. CDR1 and CDR2 from the germline V gene are KGHSH and LQKENI. The CDR3 DNA is TGTGCCAGCCGTCCTAGGGACAGGGAAGGACCCAACTATGGCTACACCTTC. Translated: CASRPRDREGPNYGYTF.

CDR3 residues: CASRQGANNEQFF. The CDR3 DNA follows: TGTGCCAGCAGGCAGGGGGCGAACAATGAGCAGTTCTTC. The rearrangement links TRBV28 to TRBJ2-1, with 8 bases aligning to TRBD1. Germline V gene data show CDR1 as MDHEN and CDR2 as SYDVKM. The ends lost 6 bases at V and 5 bases at J; junction bases unmatched: 3. The CDR3 contains 13 residues.

The rearrangement uses TRBV5-1 and TRBJ2-7; 7 nucleotides align to TRBD1. This CDR3 region has 14 residues. Trimming at V came to 4 bases and at J to 6 bases, leaving 10 bases not matched to a gene. From germline, CDR1 is SGHRS and CDR2 YFSETQ. CDR3 sequence reads: CASSTGQPSGEQYF. The CDR3, as DNA: TGCGCCAGCAGCACGGGACAGCCCTCGGGCGAGCAGTACTTC.

This rearrangement joins TRBV28 to TRBJ1-4; D is perhaps TRBD1 (5 bases). The CDR3 contains 17 residues. The germline CDR1 and CDR2 sequences are MDHEN and SYDVKM. The ends were cut back, 1 base at V and 0 bases at J, with 12 bases in the middle. CDR3 coding DNA: TGTGCCAGCAGTTTATACGCACAGGACACAACTAATGAAAAACTGTTTTTT. Its translation is CASSLYAQDTTNEKLFF. The full variable domain, rest sourced from reference TRBV28 and TRBJ1-4, is DVKVTQSSRYLVKRTGEKVFLECVQDMDHENMFWYRQDPGLGLRLIYFSYDVKMKEKGDIPEGYSVSREKKERFSLILESASTNQTSMYLCASSLYAQDTTNEKLFFGSGTQLSVL.